This is a list of T cell receptor beta chains from one sample in a study of OX40 agonist ivuxolimab in advanced cancers. Measured with immunoSEQ multiplex PCR; TCRdb has only the in-frame clones, and not every one. This sample carries 150,000 to 170,000 clones, roughly 94% of them seen once, and the ten largest clones take around 0.31%. Sample: CD4+ or CD8+ T cells sorted from blood, taken in a trial of the OX40 agonist ivuxolimab. Receptors were obtained from an adult with an advanced solid tumor such as melanoma, head and neck, liver or kidney cancer. The CDR3 runs from the conserved cysteine through the conserved F or W. D genes are given only for firm matches. Where a row states a size, it is once, few, many or the class of an expanded clone; other rows omit it.

>-|TRBV4-3|-|TRBJ2-7
TGCGCCAGCAGCCAGGGCGACAGGGACTTAAACGAGCAGTACTTC
CASSQGDRDLNEQYF
>TRBD2|TRBV27|once|TRBJ2-1
TGTGCCAGCAGTTTAGGGCGGGAGAGGTACAATGAGCAGTTCTTC
CASSLGRERYNEQFF
>-|TRBV2|-|TRBJ1-1
TGTGCCAGCAGTGCAATGGGGACGGCGGCCACTGAAGCTTTCTTT
CASSAMGTAATEAFF
>-|TRBV7-2|-|TRBJ1-1
TGTGCCAGCACCCCCAGGGTCCACGACACTGAAGCTTTCTTT
CASTPRVHDTEAFF
>-|TRBV18|-|TRBJ2-7
TGTGCCAGCTCCCCGAATCCGGGTCCCCTCGAGCAGTACTTC
CASSPNPGPLEQYF
>-|TRBV7-9|few|TRBJ1-5
TGTGCCAGCAGCCTTACACAGGGTCAGCCCCAGCATTTT
CASSLTQGQPQHF
>-|TRBV14|-|TRBJ1-2
TGTGCCAGCAGCCGCCCCCGTGCAAGTCGAGGGAGCCTAGGCTACACCTTC
CASSRPRASRGSLGYTF
>-|TRBV2|-|TRBJ1-5
TGTGCCAGCAGTGAGGGATGGCAGCCCCAGCATTTT
CASSEGWQPQHF
>TRBD1|TRBV15|-|TRBJ2-7
TGTGCCACCAGCAGAGTAGTAGGGACAGGGTCCTACGAGCAGTACTTC
CATSRVVGTGSYEQYF
>-|TRBV20-1|few|TRBJ1-2
TGCAGTGCTAGTACGGGGTATGGCTACACCTTC
CSASTGYGYTF
>TRBD2|TRBV7-2|once|TRBJ2-1
TGTGCCAGCAGCCTCTCCGGGGCTAGCGGGAGGAGGCGGGAGCAGTTCTTC
CASSLSGASGRRREQFF
>-|TRBV19|-|TRBJ1-4
TGTGCCAGTAGTCCGGGACACATGAAAGTCAGGATGACTAATGAAAAACTGTTTTTT
CASSPGHMKVRMTNEKLFF
>-|TRBV12-5|-|TRBJ1-1
TGTGCTAGTGGTTTGTTCCGGGGGCAGAACACTGAAGCTTTCTTT
CASGLFRGQNTEAFF
>-|TRBV19|-|TRBJ2-1
TGTGCCAGTAGTATAGTACAGAGCAATGAGCAGTTCTTC
CASSIVQSNEQFF
>-|TRBV7-9|-|TRBJ2-5
TGTGCCAGCACCCCGCAGGGTACCCACCAAGAGACCCAGTACTTC
CASTPQGTHQETQYF
>-|TRBV29-1|-|TRBJ2-1
TGCAGCGTTGTTGGGCAGGGACCCTACAATGAGCAGTTCTTC
CSVVGQGPYNEQFF
>TRBD1|TRBV11-3|-|TRBJ1-2
TGTGCCAGCAGCTTAGACGGACAGGGACGAGGCTACACCTTC
CASSLDGQGRGYTF
>-|TRBV28|-|TRBJ2-1
TGTGCCAGCTTTCCCGGAAGGGGAGTGGGGGACAATGAGCAGTTCTTC
CASFPGRGVGDNEQFF
>-|TRBV2|-|TRBJ2-6
TGTGCCTCCGGAGGCGACTCTGGGGCCAACGTCCTGACTTTC
CASGGDSGANVLTF
>-|TRBV10-3|-|TRBJ1-5
TGTGCCATCAGTGAGTCGGAGGGAAATTCTCCGCCCCAGCATTTT
CAISESEGNSPPQHF
>-|TRBV2|-|TRBJ2-1
TGTGCCAGCAGTGAGGTGGGCAGGGAAAATGAGCAGTTCTTC
CASSEVGRENEQFF
>TRBD1|TRBV7-2|-|TRBJ2-3
TGTGCCAGCAGCTTCGGACAGGGAGGAACAGATACGCAGTATTTT
CASSFGQGGTDTQYF
>TRBD1|TRBV20-1|-|TRBJ1-2
TGCAGTTCCGGGACAGTTTATGGCTACACCTTC
CSSGTVYGYTF
>-|TRBV18|-|TRBJ1-3
TGTGCCAGCTCATCCAGCCGTGAAGCAGTACCCTCTGGAAACACCATATATTTT
CASSSSREAVPSGNTIYF
>TRBD1|TRBV27|-|TRBJ2-1
TGTGCCAGCAGTTTTCTCTTACAGGGGGCAAGTGCAGAGCAGTTCTTC
CASSFLLQGASAEQFF
>-|TRBV19|-|TRBJ1-1
TGTGCCAGTACCCAGTGGGGGGAAGCTTTCTTT
CASTQWGEAFF
>-|TRBV6-6|-|TRBJ2-7
TGTGCCAGCAGTTCCTGGGGGCGCGAACGTCCCTACGAGCAGTACTTC
CASSSWGRERPYEQYF
>-|TRBV7-2|-|TRBJ2-7
TGTGCCAGCAGCTTGCGGTTGGGGGACGAGCAGTACTTC
CASSLRLGDEQYF
>TRBD2|TRBV7-2|-|TRBJ2-7
TGTGCCAGCAGCTTATTAAGACTAGCAGGTTACGAGCAGTACTTC
CASSLLRLAGYEQYF